Sequencing of this T cell receptor (beta chain) was carried out in a study of regulatory T cells in long-lasting Graves disease. As for time point: newly diagnosed GD, antithyroid drugs for less than 3 months. The TCR library was made from RNA that had been extracted from PBMCs in TRIzol. As concerns this clonotype: Its antigen is not identified. Given the absence of the conserved phenylalanine or tryptophan at the CDR3 end, a read error is likely.

Study findings and constraints: More public clonotypes were shared by persistent patients (about 2,700) than by new patients (roughly 1,000). Thyroid tissue went unexamined; only peripheral blood was analyzed. TRBV28, TRBJ1-2 and TRBJ2-5 emerged as the favored segments in persistent disease. Persistent Graves' patients possessed reduced TCR diversity relative to recently diagnosed ones.

Through Arm-PCR of CDR3 regions and iRepertoire HTBI primers, TCR beta libraries were built. Each CDR3 protein is one row after TCRdb ran MiXCR on the multiplex PCR reads. Found here are about 530,000 distinct CDR3 sequences, roughly 16% of them singletons; the top ten hold more than 20%. In germline, CDR1 is MNHGY, CDR2 SVAAGI. V was clipped by 3 bases and J by 2 bases, with 11 bases between them. The CDR3 is 15 amino acids. The same specimen was also included in a second study, on T cells in Graves' hyperthyroidism and ophthalmopathy.

The genes are TRBV6-9 and TRBJ2-1; D gene unclear. The input for sequencing was peripheral blood mononuclear cells (PBMCs), taken at new diagnosis, from a patient treated with antithyroid drugs. This receptor was obtained from a woman aged 40-60 years with Graves disease. This CDR3 reads CASSYAGPAYNEQFL. Here the CDR3 DNA reads TGTGCCAGCAGTTACGCTGGGCCGGCCTACAATGAGCAGTTCCTC.